The 31 T cell receptor beta chains listed next were all sequenced from one sample in a study of regulatory T cells in long-lasting Graves disease. Time point described: newly diagnosed GD, antithyroid drugs for less than 3 months. PBMC RNA served as the TCR library source. Building of the TCR beta libraries involved iRepertoire HTBI primers and Arm-PCR of CDR3 regions. TCRdb processed the multiplex PCR reads anew with MiXCR; each CDR3 protein has one entry. The table lists 420,000 or so distinct CDR3 sequences, roughly 17% of them singletons. Separately, the same data were catalogued under a study of T cells in Graves' hyperthyroidism and ophthalmopathy.

The starting material was peripheral blood mononuclear cells (PBMCs), obtained at new diagnosis, from a patient treated with antithyroid drugs. Receptors were obtained from a woman between 18 and 29 years old with Graves disease.

This clonotype was recorded many times. The chain has TRBV12-3 or TRBV12-4 and TRBJ2-7; 8 positions match TRBD1. The CDR3 length is 15 residues. With V trimmed by 6 bases and J by 0 bases, 7 bases remained unmatched. CDR3 coding DNA: TGTGCCAGCAGCTCCGGACAGGGAATCTCCTACGAGCAGTACTTC. Its translation: CASSSGQGISYEQYF.

This clonotype has at least ten counts. This chain uses TRBV27 with TRBJ2-1; 7 positions match TRBD2. The CDR3 has 15 amino acids. V lost 5 bases to trimming and J lost 8 bases; unmatched junction nucleotides: 12. The germline gives CDR1 MNHEY, CDR2 SMNVEV (reference sequence). CDR3 loop: CASSLRGRAIDEQFF. CDR3 DNA sequence: TGTGCCAGCAGTCTCCGTGGGAGGGCCATCGATGAGCAGTTCTTC.

This clonotype occurred many times. V gene TRBV9 combines with J gene TRBJ2-7, with 11 nucleotides matching TRBD2. The CDR3 covers 15 residues. Trimming took 4 bases from V and 5 from J; bases not matched to a gene: 8. Per germline, CDR1 SGDLS and CDR2 YYNGEE. The CDR3 spells CASSPGSGRANEQYF. In DNA form, the CDR3 reads TGTGCCAGCAGCCCGGGTAGCGGGAGGGCCAACGAGCAGTACTTC.

In its sample, this clonotype was seen many times. The rearrangement joins TRBV6-1 to TRBJ1-5; D gene ambiguous. V lost 6 bases, J lost 5 bases, and 14 bases lay in between. This CDR3 is built from 14 residues. The germline gives CDR1 MNHNS, CDR2 SASEGT. The CDR3 sequence is CASSDSGGYQPQHF. CDR3 bases: TGTGCCAGCAGCGATTCGGGCGGATATCAGCCCCAGCATTTT.

This clonotype was detected a few times. The CDR3 sequence is CSARDTLRLAGVGSYNEQFF. CDR3 sequence (DNA): TGCAGTGCTAGAGATACACTTCGACTAGCGGGAGTAGGGTCCTACAATGAGCAGTTCTTC. This chain connects TRBV20-1 to TRBJ2-1, with 12 bases identical to TRBD2. The V and J ends lost 0 bases and 1 base, in that order; junction bases with no gene match: 13. Germline assignment: CDR1 DFQATT and CDR2 SNEGSKA (reference sequence). This CDR3 is built from 20 residues.

To note about this clonotype: A much larger clone lies one base from this, so it may be a read error. The chain is built from TRBV14 and TRBJ2-7; 9 bases align to TRBD1. The germline CDR1 and CDR2 sequences are SGHDN and FVKESK. The CDR3 has 16 amino acids. The CDR3 nucleotides read TGTGCCGGCAGCCAAGTGCTCGGACAGGGGAGCTACGAGCAGTACTTC. Translated, it gives CAGSQVLGQGSYEQYF.

This clonotype was recorded many times. The rearrangement links TRBV15 to TRBJ2-7; 11 nucleotides align to TRBD2. The V segment lost 4 bases and the J segment 3 bases; nucleotides outside the gene matches: 5. Germline CDR1 LNHNV, CDR2 YYDKDF (reference sequence). This CDR3 region has 15 residues. CDR3 region: CATSISGRALYEQYF. For the CDR3, the DNA is TGTGCCACCAGCATTAGCGGGAGGGCGCTCTACGAGCAGTACTTC.

This clonotype has a count of ten or more. V is TRBV28 and J is TRBJ2-7; 7 bases match TRBD1. The junction had 11 bases not matched to a gene; V was cut back by 1 base and J by 5 bases. The germline V gene has CDR1 MDHEN and CDR2 SYDVKM. The CDR3 is 16 residues long. The CDR3 sequence is CASSLLLAGGPHEQYF. The CDR3 coding sequence is TGTGCCAGCAGTTTATTGTTAGCAGGGGGTCCCCACGAGCAGTACTTC.

Concerning this clonotype: One base away lies a much larger clone, so this may be a sequencing read error. This rearrangement joins TRBV5-1 to TRBJ1-5; TRBD2 aligns across 7 bases. The J call may be faulty, since TRBJ2-3 better matches the DNA end. Germline-derived CDR1 and CDR2 are SGHRS and YFSETQ. There are 15 residues in the CDR3. CDR3 region: CASSYDTGGNQPQYF. In DNA form, the CDR3 reads TGCGCCAGCAGCTACGACACGGGAGGCAATCAGCCCCAGTATTTT.

This clonotype was seen many times. The chain combines TRBV7-9 with TRBJ2-3; TRBD2 matches 11 bases. Germline CDR1 and CDR2: SEHNR and FQNEAQ (reference sequence). This CDR3 contains 17 residues. J was trimmed by 5 bases and V by 0 bases; bases with no gene match: 7. CDR3 protein: CASSLAMASGRLDTQYF. CDR3 bases: TGTGCCAGCAGCTTAGCCATGGCTAGCGGGAGGTTAGATACGCAGTATTTT.

This clonotype was observed at least ten times. This chain links TRBV6-1 with TRBJ1-1; D is possibly TRBD1 (5 bases). CDR3 length equals 13 residues. Trimming cost V 6 bases and J 4 bases, with 12 bases left between them. The V gene's germline CDR1 is MNHNS and CDR2 SASEGT. CDR3 in DNA: TGTGCCAGCAGGGTGACAGCGGTCACTGAAGCTTTCTTT. This gives the protein CASRVTAVTEAFF.

This clonotype was seen at least ten times. The J gene is TRBJ2-7, the V gene TRBV12-3 or TRBV12-4; D might be TRBD2 (5 bases). The CDR3 spans 13 residues. V was clipped by 1 base and J by 5 bases, with 9 bases between them. The CDR3 reads CASSLVSDHEQYF. Here the CDR3 DNA reads TGTGCCAGCAGTTTAGTTAGCGACCACGAGCAGTACTTC.

There are many counts of this clonotype. The rearrangement links TRBV12-3 or TRBV12-4 to TRBJ1-1; D gene ambiguous. Trimming stripped 7 bases from V and 1 base from J, with 13 bases between. The CDR3 totals 14 residues. CDR3 sequence: CASKGNGRNTEAFF. Here the CDR3 DNA reads TGTGCCAGCAAAGGGAATGGACGGAACACTGAAGCTTTCTTT.

This clonotype was counted ten times or more. The gene calls are TRBV6-1 and TRBJ1-5, with D uncertain. Germline V lookup: CDR1 MNHNS, CDR2 SASEGT. V lost 6 bases and J 2 bases, leaving 11 bases between the germline ends. The CDR3 contains 14 residues. As DNA, the CDR3 is TGTGCCAGCAGGCGGGTTTTTGGCAATCAGCCCCAGCATTTT. Protein: CASRRVFGNQPQHF.

Only a few counts were recorded for this clonotype. The CDR3 bases are TGTGCCACCCAGTGGGAGGGGGGCACAGATACGCAGTATTTT. This codes for CATQWEGGTDTQYF. The chain uses TRBV19 and TRBJ2-3, with TRBD2 as a possible D gene (7 bases). Trimming took off 10 bases at V and 1 base at J, with 15 bases between the two ends. The CDR3 is made up of 14 amino acids. The germline V gene encodes CDR1 LNHDA and CDR2 SQIVND (reference sequence).

This clonotype has a count of ten or more. V and J are TRBV27 and TRBJ2-3; 7 bases map to TRBD2. The CDR3 covers 15 residues. V lost 3 bases, J lost 5 bases, and 8 bases stayed unmatched. Looked up from germline, CDR1 is MNHEY and CDR2 is SMNVEV (reference sequence). The DNA for the CDR3 is TGTGCCAGCAGTTTCCGGGAGGCGCTGGGAGATACGCAGTATTTT. This translates into CASSFREALGDTQYF.

A note on this clonotype: A read error may be the cause here, since a much bigger clone is one base away. The V and J genes are TRBV7-2 and TRBJ2-7; perhaps D is TRBD1 or TRBD2 (5 bases each). CDR3 size: 15 residues. CDR1 SGHTA and CDR2 FQGNSA come from the germline V gene. The CDR3 reads CASSPPGTHSYGQYF. The CDR3 DNA is TGTGCCAGCAGCCCCCCCGGGACGCACTCCTACGGGCAGTACTTC.

This clonotype was detected many times. This chain connects TRBV12-3 or TRBV12-4 to TRBJ2-1; TRBD1 aligns across 7 bases. Unmatched junction bases numbered 8, after V lost 6 bases and J lost 9 bases. The CDR3 sequence is 13 residues long. In DNA form, the CDR3 reads TGTGCCAGCAGGGGAGACAGGGCGATTGAGCAGTTCTTC. It translates to CASRGDRAIEQFF.

This clonotype was seen only a few times. V gene TRBV5-1 combines with J gene TRBJ2-1, with D maybe TRBD1 (6 bases). Germline V gene data show CDR1 as SGHRS and CDR2 as YFSETQ. V was clipped by 0 bases and J by 3 bases, with 16 bases between them. The CDR3 length is 17 residues. CDR3: CASSLGPGQSIYNEQFF. In nucleotides, the CDR3 is TGCGCCAGCAGCTTGGGCCCGGGACAATCGATCTACAATGAGCAGTTCTTC.

V usage is TRBV9 and J usage is TRBJ1-1, with D perhaps TRBD1 (6 bases). CDR1 and CDR2 (germline): SGDLS, YYNGEE. With 2 bases removed from V and 4 bases from J, the gap between germline ends came to 12 bases. The CDR3 totals 14 residues. The CDR3 nucleotides are TGTGCCAGCAGCGTGGGGGCGGAAACCACTGAAGCTTTCTTT. Translation gives CASSVGAETTEAFF.

The chain links TRBV4-2 to TRBJ2-5; TRBD2 agrees at 9 bases. Germline V gene lookup returns CDR1 LGHNA and CDR2 YNFKEQ. Trimming removed 0 bases from V and 3 bases from J; junction bases left unmatched: 5. This CDR3 has 16 residues. The CDR3 loop is CASSQEVRLAEETQYF. The CDR3 DNA reads as TGTGCCAGCAGCCAAGAAGTGCGACTAGCGGAAGAGACCCAGTACTTC.

As to this clonotype: This may be a read error, as it is one base from a much larger clone. The V call is TRBV7-9, the J call TRBJ2-7, with no clear D. The CDR3 contains 13 residues. V gave up 3 bases and J gave up 3 bases, with 9 bases separating them. The germline V gene has CDR1 SEHNR and CDR2 FQNEAQ (reference sequence). The CDR3: CASSFFSGYEQYF. CDR3 nucleotides: TGTGCCAGCAGCTTTTTTTCAGGCTACGAGCAGTACTTC. Variable domain in full (rest from reference TRBV7-9 and TRBJ2-7): DTGVSQNPRHKITKRGQNVTFRCDPISEHNRLYWYRQTLGQGPEFLTYFQNEAQLEKSRLLSDRFSAERPKGSFSTLEIQRTEQGDSAMYLCASSFFSGYEQYFGPGTRLTVT.

This clonotype has just a few counts. This chain links TRBV6-1 with TRBJ2-2; maybe TRBD2 (5 bases). The germline V and J ends were trimmed by 2 bases and 5 bases, with 12 bases remaining between them. Germline values: CDR1 MNHNS, CDR2 SASEGT. This CDR3 is 15 amino acids long. The CDR3 DNA sequence: TGTGCCAGCAGTGAATTTTGGAGACTAACCGGGGAGCTGTTTTTT. It encodes CASSEFWRLTGELFF.

V usage is TRBV27 and J usage is TRBJ2-1; possible D gene TRBD2, 6 bases. Germline V gene data show CDR1 as MNHEY and CDR2 as SMNVEV (reference sequence). V gave up 4 bases and J gave up 2 bases, with 24 bases separating them. The CDR3 has 19 residues. CDR3 sequence reads: CASSSLAVRSTVAYNEQFF. In DNA form, the CDR3 reads TGTGCCAGCAGTTCACTAGCCGTAAGATCTACTGTGGCCTACAATGAGCAGTTCTTC.

This clonotype was seen a few times. This sequence joins TRBV7-9 and TRBJ2-2; 9 nucleotides align to TRBD1. Unmatched junction bases numbered 9, after V lost 6 bases and J lost 4 bases. Germline-derived CDR1 and CDR2 are SEHNR and FQNEAQ (reference sequence). The CDR3 is made up of 16 amino acids. The CDR3 loop is CASRLQGALATGELFF. For the CDR3, the DNA is TGTGCCAGCAGGTTACAGGGGGCGCTTGCCACCGGGGAGCTGTTTTTT.

This clonotype was counted between two and nine times. The genes are TRBV12-3 or TRBV12-4 and TRBJ2-2; tentatively, D is TRBD1 (6 bases). V lost 4 bases and J 0 bases, leaving 9 bases between the germline ends. The CDR3 totals 15 residues. CDR3 in DNA: TGTGCCAGCAGTTCTGGGGGCGCGAACACCGGGGAGCTGTTTTTT. Protein product: CASSSGGANTGELFF.

This clonotype showed up many times. The CDR3, as DNA: TGTGCCAGCAGTGACAGGAAACTGTTTTTT. Amino acid sequence: CASSDRKLFF. J is TRBJ1-4 and V is TRBV2; no firm D call. The germline gives CDR1 SNHLY, CDR2 FYNNEI. This CDR3 comprises 10 residues. V lost 3 bases and J lost 11, with 4 bases in between. The full variable domain, with the rest looked up from reference TRBV2 and TRBJ1-4, is EPEVTQTPSHQVTQMGQEVILRCVPISNHLYFYWYRQILGQKVEFLVSFYNNEISEKSEIFDDQFSVERPDGSNFTLKIRSTKLEDSAMYFCASSDRKLFFGSGTQLSVL.

This clonotype was found many times. V gene TRBV20-1 combines with J gene TRBJ2-3, with 13 positions matching TRBD2. Germline CDR1 DFQATT, CDR2 SNEGSKA (reference sequence). This CDR3 comprises 18 residues. J gave up 5 bases and V 3 bases, and 14 bases lay outside the gene matches. CDR3 nucleotide sequence: TGCAGTGCTAGGCGAGGTTTCGGGACTAGCGGGATCAAAGATACGCAGTATTTT. This sequence encodes CSARRGFGTSGIKDTQYF.

This clonotype was seen repeatedly, ten times or more. The rearrangement uses TRBV7-9 and TRBJ2-7; D is ambiguous. Trimming stripped 7 bases from V and 3 bases from J, with 7 bases between. This CDR3 is built from 11 residues. Germline assignment: CDR1 SEHNR and CDR2 FQNEAQ (reference sequence). The CDR3 bases are TGTGCCAGCAACGCAGGCTACGAGCAGTACTTC. It codes for CASNAGYEQYF.

This rearrangement joins TRBV10-1 to TRBJ2-2; no firm D call. V shed 5 bases and J shed 3 bases, with 10 bases lying between them. The CDR3 is 14 amino acids. Germline V gene lookup returns CDR1 WNHNN and CDR2 SYGVQD (reference sequence). The CDR3 loop reads CASSNNPYTGELFF. The CDR3 DNA reads as TGCGCCAGCAGTAATAACCCTTACACCGGGGAGCTGTTTTTT.

Concerning this clonotype itself: A much larger clone is a single base away; this may be a read error. This rearrangement joins TRBV7-2 to TRBJ2-7; tentative D call: TRBD1 (6 bases). This CDR3 has 16 amino acids. CDR1 SGHTA and CDR2 FQGNSA come from the germline V gene. CDR3 nucleotide sequence: TGTGCCAGCTCACCGTCTTCGGACAGAGTCTCCCACGAGCAGTACTTC. Translated, it gives CASSPSSDRVSHEQYF.